The clone carrying this T cell receptor (beta chain) came up a few times. TCRdb redid the calling of the RT-PCR reads with MiXCR, one entry per CDR3 protein. This sample carries about 150,000 distinct CDR3 sequences, 24% of them seen once, and the ten largest clones take approximately 26%. The germline V gene has CDR1 DFQATT and CDR2 SNEGSKA (reference sequence). V dropped 2 bases and J dropped 2 bases, with 13 bases sitting between them. This CDR3 is 14 amino acids long. This entry is derived from a study of patients and donors after allogeneic stem cell transplantation. The sequence was obtained from a human donor who was either an allogeneic HSCT recipient or a stem cell or donor lymphocyte infusion donor (not recorded which). It is not recorded whose cells these are; they may come from a transplant donor. The V gene is TRBV20-1, the J gene TRBJ2-7, with D maybe TRBD2 (6 bases). The sample taken for sequencing was blood, either unsorted or a sorted T cell fraction (not recorded which). CDR3 protein: CSARRLEGTYEQYF. CDR3 nucleotides: TGCAGTGCTAGAAGGTTGGAGGGGACCTACGAGCAGTACTTC.